This entry concerns a single T cell receptor (beta chain). Its antigen is unknown. This entry belongs to a study of T cell responses to AZD1222 COVID-19 vaccine. The study, taken as a whole, reports: In a largely white British group with more females than males, clonal diversity was possibly underestimated. Nearly half of spike-specific TCRs reportedly go after variant regions that carry no mutations.

CDR3 length: 15 residues. From germline, CDR1 is SGHKS and CDR2 YYEKEE (reference sequence). V was cut by 4 bases and J by 0 bases, with 11 bases left in between. Assay: immunoSEQ multiplex PCR; the TCRdb copy retains only in-frame clones and omits some. The table shows 110,000 or so clones, with about 88% occurring only once. The material sequenced was peripheral blood, taken 28 days after the second AZD1222 dose. The clonotype originates from an adult who received the AZD1222 COVID-19 vaccine. The chain joins TRBV5-5 to TRBJ1-5; D uncertain. The CDR3 loop is CASSVQYFSNQPQHF. In DNA form, the CDR3 reads TGTGCCAGCAGCGTGCAGTATTTTAGCAATCAGCCCCAGCATTTT.